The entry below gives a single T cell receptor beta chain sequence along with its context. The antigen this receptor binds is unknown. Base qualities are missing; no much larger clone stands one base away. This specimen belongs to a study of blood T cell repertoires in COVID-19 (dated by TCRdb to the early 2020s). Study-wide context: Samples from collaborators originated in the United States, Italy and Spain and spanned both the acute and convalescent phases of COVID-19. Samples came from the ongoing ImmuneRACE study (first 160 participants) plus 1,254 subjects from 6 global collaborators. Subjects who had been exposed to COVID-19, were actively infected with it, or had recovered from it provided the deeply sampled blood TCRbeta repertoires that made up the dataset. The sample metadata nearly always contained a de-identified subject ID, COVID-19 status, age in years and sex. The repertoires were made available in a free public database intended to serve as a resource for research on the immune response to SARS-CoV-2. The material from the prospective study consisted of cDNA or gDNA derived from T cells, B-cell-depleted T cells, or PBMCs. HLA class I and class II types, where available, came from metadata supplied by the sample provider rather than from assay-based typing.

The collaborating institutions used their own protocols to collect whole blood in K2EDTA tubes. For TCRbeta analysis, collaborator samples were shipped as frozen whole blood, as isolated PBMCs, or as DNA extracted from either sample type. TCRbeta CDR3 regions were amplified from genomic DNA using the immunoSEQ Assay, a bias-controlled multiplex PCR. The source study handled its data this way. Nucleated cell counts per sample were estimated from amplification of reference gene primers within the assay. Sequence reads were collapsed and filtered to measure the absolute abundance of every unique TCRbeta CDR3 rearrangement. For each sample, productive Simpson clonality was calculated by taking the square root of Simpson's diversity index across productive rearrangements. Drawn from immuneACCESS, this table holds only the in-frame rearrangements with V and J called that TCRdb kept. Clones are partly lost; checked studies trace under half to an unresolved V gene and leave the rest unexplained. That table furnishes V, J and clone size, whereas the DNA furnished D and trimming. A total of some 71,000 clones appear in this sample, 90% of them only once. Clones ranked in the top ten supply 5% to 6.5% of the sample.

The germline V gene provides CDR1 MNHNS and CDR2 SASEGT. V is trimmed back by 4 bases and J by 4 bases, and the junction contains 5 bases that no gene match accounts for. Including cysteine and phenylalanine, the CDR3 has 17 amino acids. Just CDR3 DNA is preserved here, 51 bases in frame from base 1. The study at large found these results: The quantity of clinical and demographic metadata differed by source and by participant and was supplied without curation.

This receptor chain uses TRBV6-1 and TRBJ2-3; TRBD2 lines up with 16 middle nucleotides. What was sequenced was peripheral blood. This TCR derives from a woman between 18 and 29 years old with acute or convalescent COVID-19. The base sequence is TGTGCCAGCAGTGCGGGACTAGCGGGGGGGCGGGCAGATACGCAGTATTTT. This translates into CASSAGLAGGRADTQYF.